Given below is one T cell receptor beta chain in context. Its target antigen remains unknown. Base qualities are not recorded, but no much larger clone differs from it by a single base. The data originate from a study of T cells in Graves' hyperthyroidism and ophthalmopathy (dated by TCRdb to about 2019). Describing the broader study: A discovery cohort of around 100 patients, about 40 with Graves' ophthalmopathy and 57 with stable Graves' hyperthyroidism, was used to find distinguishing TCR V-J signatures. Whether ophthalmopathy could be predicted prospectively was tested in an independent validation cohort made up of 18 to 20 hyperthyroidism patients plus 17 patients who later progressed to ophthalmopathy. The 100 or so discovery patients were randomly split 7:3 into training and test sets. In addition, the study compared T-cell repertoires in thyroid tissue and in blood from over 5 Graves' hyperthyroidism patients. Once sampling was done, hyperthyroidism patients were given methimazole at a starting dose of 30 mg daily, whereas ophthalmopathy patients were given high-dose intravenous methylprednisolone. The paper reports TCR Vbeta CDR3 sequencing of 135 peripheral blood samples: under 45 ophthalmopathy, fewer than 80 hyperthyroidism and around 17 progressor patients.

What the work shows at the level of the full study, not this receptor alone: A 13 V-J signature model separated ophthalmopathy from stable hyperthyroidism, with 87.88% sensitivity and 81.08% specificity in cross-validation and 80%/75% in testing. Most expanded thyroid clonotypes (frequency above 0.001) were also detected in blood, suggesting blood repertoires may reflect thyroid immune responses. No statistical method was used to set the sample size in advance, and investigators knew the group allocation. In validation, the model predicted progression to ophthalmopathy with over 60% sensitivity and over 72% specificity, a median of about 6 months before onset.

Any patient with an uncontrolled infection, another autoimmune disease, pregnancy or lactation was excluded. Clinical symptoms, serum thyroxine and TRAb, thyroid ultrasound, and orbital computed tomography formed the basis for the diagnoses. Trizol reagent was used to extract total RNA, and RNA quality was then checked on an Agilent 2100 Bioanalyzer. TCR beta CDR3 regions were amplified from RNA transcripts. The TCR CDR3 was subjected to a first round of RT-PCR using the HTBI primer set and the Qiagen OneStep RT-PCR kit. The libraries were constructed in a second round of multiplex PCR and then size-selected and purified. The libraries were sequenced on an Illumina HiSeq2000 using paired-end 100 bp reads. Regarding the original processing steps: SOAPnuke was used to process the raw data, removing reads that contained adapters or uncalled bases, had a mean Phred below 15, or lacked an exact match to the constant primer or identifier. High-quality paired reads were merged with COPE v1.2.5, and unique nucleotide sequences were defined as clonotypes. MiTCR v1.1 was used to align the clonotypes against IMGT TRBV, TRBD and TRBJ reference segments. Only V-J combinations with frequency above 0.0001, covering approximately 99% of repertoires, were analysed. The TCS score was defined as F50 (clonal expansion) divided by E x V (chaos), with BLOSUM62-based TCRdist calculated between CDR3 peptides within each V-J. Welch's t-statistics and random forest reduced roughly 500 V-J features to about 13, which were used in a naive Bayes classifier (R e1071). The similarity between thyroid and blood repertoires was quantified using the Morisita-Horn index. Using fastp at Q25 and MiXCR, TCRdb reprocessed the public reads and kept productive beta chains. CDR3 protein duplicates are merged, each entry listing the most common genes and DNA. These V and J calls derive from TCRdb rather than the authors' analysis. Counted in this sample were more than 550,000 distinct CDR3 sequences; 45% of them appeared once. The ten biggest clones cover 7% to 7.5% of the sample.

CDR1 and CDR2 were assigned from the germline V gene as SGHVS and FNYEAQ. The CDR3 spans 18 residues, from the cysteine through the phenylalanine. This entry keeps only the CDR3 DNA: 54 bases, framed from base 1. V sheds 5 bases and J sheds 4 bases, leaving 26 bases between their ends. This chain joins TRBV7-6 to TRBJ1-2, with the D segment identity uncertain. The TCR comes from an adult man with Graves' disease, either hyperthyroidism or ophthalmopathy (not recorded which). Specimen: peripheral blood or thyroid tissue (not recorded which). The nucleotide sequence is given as TGTGCCAGCAGCCCCCCCCTCGGGGAAGGAGTGTTATTCTATGGCTACACCTTC. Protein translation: CASSPPLGEGVLFYGYTF. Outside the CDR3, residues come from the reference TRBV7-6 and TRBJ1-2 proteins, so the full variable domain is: GAGVSQSPRYKVTKRGQDVALRCDPISGHVSLYWYRQALGQGPEFLTYFNYEAQQDKSGLPNDRFSAERPEGSISTLTIQRTEQRDSAMYRCASSPPLGEGVLFYGYTFGSGTRLTVV.